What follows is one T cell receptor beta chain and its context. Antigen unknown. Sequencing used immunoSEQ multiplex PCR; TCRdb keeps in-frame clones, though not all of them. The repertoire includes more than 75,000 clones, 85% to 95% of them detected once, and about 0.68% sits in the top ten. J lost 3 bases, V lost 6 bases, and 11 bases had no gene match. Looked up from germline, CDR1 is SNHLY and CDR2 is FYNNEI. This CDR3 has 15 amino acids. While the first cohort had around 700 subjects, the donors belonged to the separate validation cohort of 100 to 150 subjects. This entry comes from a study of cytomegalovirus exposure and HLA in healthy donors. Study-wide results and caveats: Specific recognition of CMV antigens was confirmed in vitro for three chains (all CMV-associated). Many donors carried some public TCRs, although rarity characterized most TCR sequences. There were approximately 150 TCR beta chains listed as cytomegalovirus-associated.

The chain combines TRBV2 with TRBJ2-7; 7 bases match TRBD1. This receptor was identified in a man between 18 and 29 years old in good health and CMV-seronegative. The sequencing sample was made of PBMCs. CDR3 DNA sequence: TGTGCCAGCAGCCTCGGGGACAGTAGTTACTACGAGCAGTACTTC. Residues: CASSLGDSSYYEQYF. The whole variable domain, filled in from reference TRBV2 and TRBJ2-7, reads EPEVTQTPSHQVTQMGQEVILRCVPISNHLYFYWYRQILGQKVEFLVSFYNNEISEKSEIFDDQFSVERPDGSNFTLKIRSTKLEDSAMYFCASSLGDSSYYEQYFGPGTRLTVT.